Sequencing of this T cell receptor beta chain was carried out in a study of blood T cell repertoires in COVID-19. For the study at large: Both acute and convalescent COVID-19 samples were obtained from the United States, Italy and Spain. Sources were T cells, B-cell-depleted T cells, or PBMCs; the material itself was cDNA or gDNA.

Sequenced by immunoSEQ multiplex PCR; TCRdb stores in-frame clones only, minus some. The sample lists about 200,000 clones, under 90% occurring once. Sequenced material: peripheral blood. This clonotype originated in a man aged 80 or over with acute or convalescent COVID-19.

CDR3 sequence: CASSSFAGPSYEQYF. DNA of the CDR3: TGTGCCAGTAGTAGCTTCGCAGGTCCCTCCTACGAGCAGTACTTC. This chain links TRBV19 with TRBJ2-7, with D uncertain. V gave up 4 bases and J gave up 0 bases, with 13 bases separating them. The CDR3 runs to 15 residues. The V gene's germline CDR1 is LNHDA and CDR2 SQIVND (reference sequence).